These T cell receptor beta chains were read from a single sample in a study of T cell responses to AZD1222 COVID-19 vaccine. Sequenced by immunoSEQ multiplex PCR; TCRdb stores in-frame clones only, minus some. The table records some 140,000 clones, less than 95% of them present only once. Sample: peripheral blood, taken on day 0 of AZD1222 vaccination. These TCRs come from an adult in good health. Each CDR3 is given with its conserved first and last residue. D genes are given only for firm matches. The size entry is marked missing in some rows and otherwise reads once, few, many or a size class.

TRBV30	-	TRBJ1-1	-	CAWMASRLGNTEAFF	TGTGCCTGGATGGCCTCTAGACTTGGGAACACTGAAGCTTTCTTT
TRBV14	-	TRBJ1-2	-	CASSQGTNYGYTF	TGTGCCAGCAGCCAGGGTACTAACTATGGCTACACCTTC
TRBV24-1	once	TRBJ2-7	-	CATSDLLSPRGRRDLEQYF	TGTGCCACCAGTGATTTGCTGTCCCCCCGGGGCAGGCGTGATCTCGAGCAGTACTTC
TRBV6-5	-	TRBJ1-6	-	CASSYKTGRSSPLHF	TGTGCCAGCAGTTATAAGACGGGGAGAAGTTCACCCCTCCACTTT
TRBV18	-	TRBJ1-5	-	CASSPGRDQPQHF	TGTGCCAGCTCACCCGGGCGGGATCAGCCCCAGCATTTT
TRBV9	few	TRBJ1-2	-	CASSLTTRGDYGYTF	TGTGCCAGCAGCCTTACAACGAGGGGTGACTATGGCTACACCTTC
TRBV2	-	TRBJ1-1	-	CASSRVNTEAFF	TGTGCCAGCAGTAGGGTTAACACTGAAGCTTTCTTT
TRBV24-1	-	TRBJ1-2	-	CATSDVTGFYGYTF	TGTGCCACCAGTGATGTGACAGGCTTCTATGGCTACACCTTC
TRBV19	-	TRBJ2-7	TRBD2	CASSIFSSGGYEQYF	TGTGCCAGTAGTATCTTCTCTAGCGGGGGCTACGAGCAGTACTTC
TRBV28	-	TRBJ2-3	-	CASLRGLEDTQYF	TGTGCCAGCTTAAGAGGGCTGGAAGATACGCAGTATTTT
TRBV7-9	-	TRBJ1-5	-	CASSGTDSINQPQHF	TGTGCCAGCAGCGGAACCGACTCCATCAATCAGCCCCAGCATTTT
TRBV7-9	-	TRBJ1-2	TRBD1	CASSVQGASLDGYTF	TGTGCCAGCAGCGTACAGGGGGCCTCCCTTGATGGCTACACCTTC
TRBV13	-	TRBJ2-2	-	CASSSPRQGSTGELFF	TGTGCCAGCAGCTCTCCCCGGCAGGGTAGTACCGGGGAGCTGTTTTTT
TRBV10-3	-	TRBJ1-4	-	CAISEIQAEKLFF	TGTGCCATCAGTGAGATCCAGGCTGAAAAACTGTTTTTT
TRBV9	-	TRBJ1-2	-	CASSVDGRDTYGYTF	TGTGCCAGCAGCGTAGATGGCCGGGACACCTATGGCTACACCTTC
TRBV7-7	-	TRBJ2-3	-	CASSYGGSEDTQYF	TGTGCCAGCAGCTACGGAGGCAGTGAGGATACGCAGTATTTT
TRBV28	-	TRBJ2-1	-	CASSASGLPNNEQFF	TGTGCCAGCAGTGCTTCGGGACTCCCGAACAATGAGCAGTTCTTC
TRBV6-5	-	TRBJ2-7	TRBD1	CASSYRDRGPYEQYF	TGTGCCAGCAGTTACCGGGACAGGGGCCCCTACGAGCAGTACTTC
TRBV19	few	TRBJ1-1	-	CASSIGTVPQAFF	TGTGCCAGTAGTATCGGGACTGTGCCCCAAGCTTTCTTT
TRBV5-1	-	TRBJ1-1	-	CASAWGVQGTEAFF	TGCGCCAGCGCCTGGGGCGTCCAGGGGACTGAAGCTTTCTTT
TRBV6-5	-	TRBJ2-7	-	CASSRSGEQYF	TGTGCCAGCAGTCGAAGTGGGGAACAGTACTTC
TRBV5-1	-	TRBJ1-2	-	CASSFDPQSVYGYTF	TGCGCCAGCAGCTTTGACCCGCAGTCTGTTTATGGCTACACCTTC
TRBV18	-	TRBJ1-2	-	CASSPGHFLSGYTF	TGTGCCAGCTCCCCCGGCCATTTTTTAAGTGGCTACACCTTC
TRBV4-1	-	TRBJ1-1	-	CASSQDWAGTEAFF	TGCGCCAGCAGCCAAGATTGGGCGGGCACTGAAGCTTTCTTT
TRBV11-3	once	TRBJ2-7	TRBD1	CASRLGQGRYEQYF	TGTGCCAGCAGACTAGGACAGGGTCGGTACGAGCAGTACTTC
TRBV5-4	-	TRBJ2-3	-	CASSFRQTSDTQYF	TGTGCCAGCAGCTTTCGACAGACGAGTGATACGCAGTATTTT
TRBV19	-	TRBJ2-7	-	CASSIDRGGRGPPREQYF	TGTGCCAGTAGTATAGATCGAGGGGGAAGGGGCCCTCCTCGGGAGCAGTACTTC
TRBV5-1	-	TRBJ1-1	-	CASMLLGGRNTEAFF	TGCGCCAGCATGCTTCTCGGGGGGCGAAACACTGAAGCTTTCTTT
TRBV7-2	-	TRBJ1-5	-	CASSLGGVRNQPQHF	TGTGCCAGCAGCTTAGGTGGGGTACGCAATCAGCCCCAGCATTTT